This T cell receptor beta chain was identified during a study of long-term antiretroviral therapy in people with HIV. Points from the study as a whole: Investigators report no available data on ART adherence, viral resistance or therapy changes.

The CDR3 is 14 residues long. Germline V CDR1 and CDR2: ENHRY, SYGVKD. Trimming pared 4 bases from V and 7 bases from J, leaving 16 bases between. This clone was found a few times. Its antigen remains unknown. Researchers report immunoSEQ v3.0 was run at survey level. Assay used: immunoSEQ multiplex PCR; TCRdb lists only in-frame clones, some missing. Of tens of thousands of clones in the sample, approximately 80% were seen once. United States facilities provided treatment to all participants with HIV. DNA was extracted from approximately 1-10 million thawed cryopreserved PBMC. The V call is TRBV10-3, the J call TRBJ1-2; D is unresolved. The specimen comprised unsorted PBMCs, sampled around 4.5 years after starting antiretroviral therapy. The receptor was derived from a man aged 25-40 years with HIV. The CDR3 region has the DNA TGTGCCATCAGTGCCTCGTTGGAACTGGCTGGCTACACCTTC. Amino acids: CAISASLELAGYTF.